This T cell receptor beta chain was sequenced for a study of regulatory T cells in long-lasting Graves disease. Study outcomes and limitations: When disease was persistent, TRBV28, TRBJ1-2 and TRBJ2-5 were the favored segments.

In its sample, this clonotype was seen many times. Its target is not known. Regarding time point: newly diagnosed GD, antithyroid drugs for less than 3 months. Extracted RNA from PBMCs served as the source of the TCR library. CDR3 regions were amplified by Arm-PCR using iRepertoire HTBI primers to build TCR beta libraries. TCRdb itself ran the multiplex PCR reads through MiXCR, one entry per CDR3 protein. The data show some 490,000 distinct CDR3 sequences, 12% seen once. The V gene's germline CDR1 is SNHLY and CDR2 FYNNEI. Deletions cut 2 bases from V and 1 base from J, with 10 bases between. CDR3 size: 15 residues. The sample was also linked to a second study, of T cells in Graves' hyperthyroidism and ophthalmopathy.

This TCR derives from a woman aged 25 to 45 with Graves disease. Material: peripheral blood mononuclear cells (PBMCs), obtained at new diagnosis, from a patient treated with antithyroid drugs. V usage is TRBV2 and J usage is TRBJ2-3; D remains unclear. In nucleotides, the CDR3 is TGTGCCAGCAGTGAATGGCGAACCCGCACAGATACGCAGTATTTT. Translation: CASSEWRTRTDTQYF.